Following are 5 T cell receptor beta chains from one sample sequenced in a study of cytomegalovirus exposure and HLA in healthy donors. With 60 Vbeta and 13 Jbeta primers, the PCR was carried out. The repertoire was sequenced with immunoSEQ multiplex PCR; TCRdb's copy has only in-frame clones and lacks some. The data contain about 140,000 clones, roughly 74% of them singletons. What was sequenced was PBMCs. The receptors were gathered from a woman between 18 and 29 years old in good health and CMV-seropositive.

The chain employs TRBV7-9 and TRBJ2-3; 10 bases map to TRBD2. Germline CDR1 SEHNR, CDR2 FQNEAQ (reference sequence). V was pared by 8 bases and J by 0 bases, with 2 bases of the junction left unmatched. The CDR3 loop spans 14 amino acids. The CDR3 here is CASLAGGSTDTQYF. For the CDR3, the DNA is TGTGCCAGCTTAGCGGGGGGCAGCACAGATACGCAGTATTTT.

CDR3 coding DNA: TGTGCCAGCAGCTTTCTTAGGTCAGGGTCAAGCTCCTACAATGAGCAGTTCTTC. It codes for CASSFLRSGSSSYNEQFF. The rearrangement joins TRBV7-9 to TRBJ2-1; D may be TRBD1 (5 bases). Germline V gives CDR1 SEHNR, CDR2 FQNEAQ (reference sequence). V was shortened by 3 bases and J by 0 bases, with 18 bases between the two germline ends. CDR3 length: 18 residues.

In nucleotides, the CDR3 is TGTGCCAGCAGCTCACATCAGGGCGCCTATGGCTACACCTTC. Amino acid sequence: CASSSHQGAYGYTF. The chain couples TRBV7-2 to TRBJ1-2; a possible D gene is TRBD1 (5 bases). Germline values: CDR1 SGHTA, CDR2 FQGNSA. This CDR3 contains 14 residues. Trimming took 4 bases from V and 4 from J, leaving 13 bases between them.

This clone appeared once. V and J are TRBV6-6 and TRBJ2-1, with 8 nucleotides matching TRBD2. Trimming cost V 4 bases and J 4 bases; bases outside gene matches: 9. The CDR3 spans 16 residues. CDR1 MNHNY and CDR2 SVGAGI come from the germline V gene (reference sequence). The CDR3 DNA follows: TGTGCCAGCAGTTCCCCTTTAGCGGGGATATACAATGAGCAGTTCTTC. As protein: CASSSPLAGIYNEQFF.

Here the CDR3 DNA reads TGTGCCAGCGCCCCGGGACAGGGAATAGGTGAAGCTTTCTTT. It yields the protein CASAPGQGIGEAFF. V gene TRBV7-8 combines with J gene TRBJ1-1, with 9 bases identical to TRBD1. J was trimmed by 7 bases and V by 8 bases; bases with no gene match: 11. Germline V gene sequence: CDR1 SGHVS, CDR2 FQNEAQ. The CDR3 has 14 amino acids.